This T cell receptor beta chain was identified in a study of blood T cell repertoires in COVID-19. Turning to the study itself: Both acute and convalescent COVID-19 samples were obtained from the United States, Italy and Spain. T cells, B-cell-depleted T cells, or PBMCs provided the cDNA or gDNA that served as material.

V was clipped by 10 bases and J by 0 bases, with 12 bases between them. The CDR3 is 13 residues long. Germline CDR1 is ENHRY and CDR2 is SYGVKD. In the authors' workflow: Amplification from reference gene primers served as the basis for estimated nucleated cell counts. Assay: immunoSEQ multiplex PCR; the TCRdb copy retains only in-frame clones and omits some. V and J calls and clone size are as listed in that table; D and trimming were resolved from the DNA. Here the sample spans about 220,000 clones, roughly 85% being singletons. This clone showed up just once. Seattle cases were enrolled at active infection and followed longitudinally.

This sequence was found in a woman aged 70-85 years with COVID-19, enrolled during active disease. The chain has TRBV10-3 and TRBJ1-1; D is ambiguous. The material sequenced was peripheral blood. The CDR3 here is CATRTGVNTEAFF. The CDR3 DNA reads TGTGCCACCCGAACCGGGGTGAACACTGAAGCTTTCTTT.